Shown below are 28 T cell receptor beta chains from a single sample sequenced in a study of T and B cells in COVID-19 patients. TRB was amplified from approximately 250-480 ng of blood genomic DNA. TRB rearrangements were amplified by multiplex PCR with BIOMED2 TRB-A/B primers. TCRdb fed the multiplex PCR reads into MiXCR, producing one record per CDR3 protein. The sample has roughly 15,000 distinct CDR3 sequences, about a quarter seen once; the top ten hold 3.1%. Sequencing was performed on blood. These receptors all stem from a human donor who had recovered from COVID-19.

Many counts were recorded for this clonotype. The chain joins TRBV5-4 to TRBJ1-6; D may be TRBD1 (6 bases). V was shortened by 10 bases and J by 10 bases, with 24 bases between the two germline ends. The germline V gene has CDR1 SGHNT and CDR2 YYREEE (reference sequence). CDR3 length: 15 residues. DNA of the CDR3: TGTGCCGGCACCCACCTCAGCAGCAGGGGATCACCCCTCCACTTT. It encodes CAGTHLSSRGSPLHF.

This clonotype was detected ten times or more. This sequence joins TRBV12-3 or TRBV12-4 and TRBJ2-2; no clear D. The CDR3 has 11 residues. The germline V and J ends were trimmed by 3 bases and 6 bases, with 2 bases remaining between them. This CDR3 is CASSFPGELFF. The CDR3 DNA is TGTGCCAGCAGTTTTCCCGGGGAGCTGTTTTTT.

The chain employs TRBV19 and TRBJ1-5; D is uncertain. This CDR3 spans 15 amino acids. The ends were cut back, 9 bases at V and 8 bases at J, with 23 bases in the middle. Germline CDR1 LNHDA, CDR2 SQIVND (reference sequence). CDR3 in DNA: TGTGCCAGCATGATGTCTGGCAGCCCAAGGGAGCCCCAGCATTTT. Encoded protein: CASMMSGSPREPQHF.

The CDR3 spells CASSLDRVNTEAFF. The CDR3 bases are TGTGCCAGCAGTTTGGACAGGGTGAACACTGAAGCTTTCTTT. V usage is TRBV6-5 and J usage is TRBJ1-1; 8 bases agree with TRBD1. Germline loops: CDR1 MNHEY, CDR2 SVGAGI. J was trimmed by 0 bases and V by 4 bases; bases with no gene match: 1. The CDR3 runs to 14 residues.

This clonotype was seen ten or more times. The chain employs TRBV29-1 and TRBJ1-1; a possible D gene is TRBD1 (6 bases). The CDR3 contains 15 residues. Germline CDR1 and CDR2: SQVTM and ANQGSEA. In DNA form, the CDR3 reads TGCAGTACCGCGGACCCGGGACACCTTAGGACTGAAGCTTTCTTT. The encoded protein is CSTADPGHLRTEAFF.

This clonotype is judged medium-sized. This chain links TRBV29-1 with TRBJ2-4; 9 bases line up with TRBD2. Germline loops: CDR1 SQVTM, CDR2 ANQGSEA. This CDR3 has 18 residues. V was pared by 4 bases and J by 0 bases, with 13 bases of the junction left unmatched. The CDR3 bases are TGCAGCGTTGTGGTGCGGGGGGGGATAGGATTAGCCAAAAACATTCAGTACTTC. Its protein is CSVVVRGGIGLAKNIQYF.

The chain links TRBV20-1 to TRBJ1-6; D ambiguous. Germline lookup yields CDR1 DFQATT and CDR2 SNEGSKA (reference sequence). The CDR3 totals 15 residues. Trimming took 0 bases from V and 9 from J, leaving 15 bases between them. The CDR3 coding sequence is TGCAGTGCTAGAGATGTTCCGGGAGAAAGTTCACCCCTCCACTTT. Translating it yields CSARDVPGESSPLHF.

By share, this clonotype ranks as medium-sized. The chain recombines TRBV18 with TRBJ2-3; unclear D gene. V was cut by 3 bases and J by 4 bases, with 17 bases left in between. The CDR3 extends over 16 amino acids. The germline V gene encodes CDR1 KGHSH and CDR2 LQKENI. In nucleotides, the CDR3 is TGTGCCAGCTCACCTACTGGGCCAGGTCAGTCAGATACGCAGTATTTT. Residues: CASSPTGPGQSDTQYF.

This clonotype was found a few times. The chain carries TRBV28 and TRBJ2-5, with D perhaps matching TRBD1 or TRBD2 (6 bases each). The germline V gene has CDR1 MDHEN and CDR2 SYDVKM. With 6 bases removed from V and 7 bases from J, the gap between germline ends came to 15 bases. The CDR3 sequence is 13 residues long. As DNA, the CDR3 is TGTGCCAGCAGAACGGGGGCAAGAGGGACCCAGTACTTC. This translates into CASRTGARGTQYF.

The chain is built from TRBV19 and TRBJ1-5; no definite D call. CDR3 size: 13 residues. Trimming stripped 6 bases from V and 6 bases from J, with 12 bases between. Germline values: CDR1 LNHDA, CDR2 SQIVND (reference sequence). The DNA for the CDR3 is TGTGCCAGTAGCCCCCAGGTTGGTCAGCCCCAGCATTTT. Amino acid sequence: CASSPQVGQPQHF. The full variable domain, rest sourced from reference TRBV19 and TRBJ1-5, is DGGITQSPKYLFRKEGQNVTLSCEQNLNHDAMYWYRQDPGQGLRLIYYSQIVNDFQKGDIAEGYSVSREKKESFPLTVTSAQKNPTAFYLCASSPQVGQPQHFGDGTRLSIL.

This chain uses TRBV7-2 with TRBJ1-5, with D uncertain. Per germline, CDR1 SGHTA and CDR2 FQGNSA. This CDR3 region has 13 residues. V was cut by 1 base and J by 8 bases, with 9 bases left in between. The CDR3, as DNA: TGTGCCAGCAGCTTAGTGGGGTCGGAGCCCCAGCATTTT. As protein: CASSLVGSEPQHF.

Worth noting for this clonotype: One base away lies a much larger clone, so this may be a sequencing read error. The CDR3 sequence: CASRQNTEAIF. The CDR3 DNA follows: TGTGCCAGCAGGCAGAACACTGAAGCTATCTTT. This chain uses TRBV6-5 with TRBJ1-1; D ambiguous. CDR1 is MNHEY and CDR2 is SVGAGI in the germline V gene. The CDR3 is 11 residues long.

As DNA, the CDR3 is TGTGCCAGCAGTTATATTCTCGGGACAGGAGGTTACACTGAAGCTTTCTTT. It is translated as CASSYILGTGGYTEAFF. The V gene is TRBV6-2 or TRBV6-3, the J gene TRBJ1-1; 8 bases line up with TRBD1. Germline trimming cut 3 bases from V and 3 bases from J; bases unmatched to any gene: 12. CDR1 is MNHEY and CDR2 is SVGEGT in the germline V gene. The CDR3 loop spans 17 amino acids.

The rearrangement links TRBV14 to TRBJ2-1, with a weak D call TRBD1 (6 bases). Trimming cost V 8 bases and J 6 bases, with 17 bases left between them. Germline assignment: CDR1 SGHDN and CDR2 FVKESK. The CDR3 contains 14 residues. The CDR3 here is CASQETGRFNEQFF. The CDR3 DNA reads TGTGCCAGCCAAGAGACAGGACGATTCAATGAGCAGTTCTTC.

This clonotype was counted ten times or more. The chain uses TRBV6-5 and TRBJ2-1, with D unresolved. The CDR3 totals 16 residues. The V and J ends lost 0 bases and 0 bases respectively, with 9 bases between them. CDR1 is MNHEY and CDR2 is SVGAGI in the germline V gene. The CDR3 is CASSYSFRSSYNEQFF. In DNA form, the CDR3 reads TGTGCCAGCAGTTACTCTTTCAGAAGCTCCTACAATGAGCAGTTCTTC.

As for this clonotype: A much larger clonotype is one base distant, so this may be a read error. The V call is TRBV19, the J call TRBJ2-7, with a possible D match to TRBD1 (6 bases). V lost 5 bases and J lost 5, with 16 bases in between. This CDR3 is built from 14 residues. From germline, CDR1 is LNHDA and CDR2 SQIVND (reference sequence). The CDR3 DNA reads as TGTGCCAGTAGTTCCCGGACAGTAAACGACGAGCAGTACTTC. Translated, it gives CASSSRTVNDEQYF.

This clonotype was counted between two and nine times. The chain is built from TRBV5-1 and TRBJ2-1, with 8 bases fitting TRBD1. The CDR3 is 14 residues long. Germline-derived CDR1 and CDR2 are SGHRS and YFSETQ. V lost 5 bases and J lost 1; bases outside the gene matches: 2. CDR3 amino acids: CASRRDRSYNEQFF. The DNA for the CDR3 is TGCGCCAGCAGAAGGGACAGGTCCTACAATGAGCAGTTCTTC. Variable domain in full (rest from reference TRBV5-1 and TRBJ2-1): KAGVTQTPRYLIKTRGQQVTLSCSPISGHRSVSWYQQTPGQGLQFLFEYFSETQRNKGNFPGRFSGRQFSNSRSEMNVSTLELGDSALYLCASRRDRSYNEQFFGPGTRLTVL.

The table lists this clonotype with a few counts. The CDR3 sequence: CAWARWGAGNQPQHF. CDR3 bases: TGTGCCTGGGCGAGATGGGGGGCTGGCAATCAGCCCCAGCATTTT. The genes are TRBV30 and TRBJ1-5; D is perhaps TRBD1 (6 bases). The V end was cut by 5 bases, the J end by 2 bases, with 16 bases between. The CDR3 spans 15 residues. Germline lookup yields CDR1 GTSNPN and CDR2 SVGIG (reference sequence).

The chain combines TRBV5-1 with TRBJ2-2; D call uncertain. V shed 1 base and J shed 5 bases, with 9 bases lying between them. CDR1 is SGHRS and CDR2 is YFSETQ in the germline V gene. The CDR3 consists of 14 residues. CDR3 bases: TGCGCCAGCAGCTTGTACCCGAGGACCGGGGAGCTGTTTTTT. This sequence encodes CASSLYPRTGELFF.

This clonotype was recorded a few times. The chain links TRBV6-1 to TRBJ2-1; TRBD1 matches 9 bases. The CDR3 extends over 16 amino acids. Germline assignment: CDR1 MNHNS and CDR2 SASEGT. J lost 0 bases, V lost 3 bases, and 3 bases had no gene match. CDR3: CASSDWTGASYNEQFF. The CDR3 DNA reads as TGTGCCAGCAGTGATTGGACAGGGGCCTCCTACAATGAGCAGTTCTTC.

The chain recombines TRBV6-6 with TRBJ2-5; TRBD1 agrees at 7 bases. V was pared by 6 bases and J by 1 base, with 11 bases of the junction left unmatched. CDR3 length equals 16 residues. Per the germline V gene, CDR1 is MNHNY and CDR2 is SVGAGI (reference sequence). The CDR3 is CASRRPRTGTQETQYF. The CDR3 DNA reads as TGTGCCAGCAGGCGTCCCCGGACAGGCACCCAAGAGACCCAGTACTTC.

This clonotype was observed a few times. The chain couples TRBV5-4 to TRBJ1-1; D not certain. The germline V and J ends were trimmed by 1 base and 2 bases, with 6 bases remaining between them. CDR1 and CDR2 (germline): SGHNT, YYREEE (reference sequence). The CDR3 has 13 residues. CDR3 nucleotide sequence: TGTGCCAGCAGCTTGCATCCAAACACTGAAGCTTTCTTT. Its translation: CASSLHPNTEAFF.

The chain combines TRBV14 with TRBJ2-3, with D possibly being TRBD2 (6 bases). This CDR3 has 16 amino acids. CDR1 and CDR2 (germline): SGHDN, FVKESK. V lost 5 bases, J lost 7 bases, and 22 bases lay in between. CDR3 sequence reads: CASSSVAGKVSHTQYF. As DNA, the CDR3 is TGTGCCAGCAGCTCCGTGGCGGGGAAGGTTTCACATACGCAGTATTTT.

In this sample, this clonotype is medium-sized. This chain uses TRBV5-6 with TRBJ2-2, with no clear D. Trimming took off 1 base at V and 7 bases at J, with 2 bases between the two ends. This CDR3 has 11 residues. The germline gives CDR1 SGHDT, CDR2 YYEEEE. The CDR3 region has the DNA TGTGCCAGCAGCTTGTACGGGGAGCTGTTTTTT. Translating gives CASSLYGELFF.

This clonotype was seen a handful of times. V and J are TRBV5-4 and TRBJ2-7; tentatively, D is TRBD1 or TRBD2 (6 bases each). This CDR3 is 12 amino acids long. Trimming pared 2 bases from V and 6 bases from J, leaving 9 bases between. The germline V gene encodes CDR1 SGHNT and CDR2 YYREEE (reference sequence). DNA for the CDR3: TGTGCCAGCAGCTTTAAGGGGGGCGAGCAGTACTTC. It codes for CASSFKGGEQYF.

This clonotype counts as medium-sized. The chain couples TRBV5-4 to TRBJ2-1, with 8 nucleotides matching TRBD1. CDR1 and CDR2 (germline): SGHNT, YYREEE (reference sequence). The V and J ends lost 4 bases and 8 bases, in that order; junction bases with no gene match: 5. This CDR3 contains 13 residues. The chain's CDR3 is CASSPDREHEQFF. Written as DNA, the CDR3 is TGTGCCAGCAGCCCGGACAGGGAGCATGAGCAGTTCTTC.

This clonotype is judged medium-sized. In DNA, the CDR3 is TGCAGCCTAACCGGGACAGGATACACAGATACGCAGTATTTT. It encodes CSLTGTGYTDTQYF. The chain recombines TRBV29-1 with TRBJ2-3; TRBD1 agrees at 8 bases. Germline CDR1 reads SQVTM; CDR2 reads ANQGSEA. J was trimmed by 2 bases and V by 8 bases; bases with no gene match: 9. This CDR3 spans 14 amino acids.

Concerning this clonotype itself: Since a much larger clone is just one base distant, this may be a read error. The genes are TRBV19 and TRBJ1-1, with D possibly being TRBD1 (5 bases). CDR1 and CDR2 (germline): LNHDA, SQIVND (reference sequence). CDR3 length: 14 amino acids. The CDR3 region is CASCIAGANTEAFF. CDR3 DNA sequence: TGTGCCAGTTGTATTGCCGGGGCGAACACTGAAGCTTTCTTT.